This passage covers 9 T cell receptor beta chains from one sample sequenced in a study of CD8 T cells in ankylosing spondylitis. Study-level points and caveats: There was a TCR beta motif, made of several highly homologous variants, that appeared characteristic of ankylosing spondylitis blood.

These receptors lack a known antigen. TCRdb fed the 5' RACE reads into MiXCR, producing one record per CDR3 protein. The sample lists 450,000 or so distinct CDR3 sequences; 25% to 30% were seen once. Sequencing used blood, either unsorted or a sorted T cell fraction (not recorded which). Every receptor here comes from a male donor with ankylosing spondylitis.

The chain employs TRBV10-3 and TRBJ1-1, with 7 bases matching TRBD1. Germline-derived CDR1 and CDR2 are ENHRY and SYGVKD. The CDR3 spans 13 residues. J lost 3 bases, V lost 5 bases, and 3 bases had no gene match. The CDR3 is CAISFDRDTEAFF. The CDR3 nucleotides read TGTGCCATCAGTTTCGACAGGGACACTGAAGCTTTCTTT.

The chain recombines TRBV5-6 with TRBJ2-3; D not resolved. This CDR3 has 13 residues. The germline CDR1 and CDR2 sequences are SGHDT and YYEEEE. Trimming took off 4 bases at V and 5 bases at J, with 11 bases between the two ends. CDR3 region: CASSAKRLDTQYF. DNA of the CDR3: TGTGCCAGCAGCGCAAAAAGGTTAGATACGCAGTATTTT.

V and J are TRBV10-3 and TRBJ1-1, with TRBD1 identical over 11 bases. Germline-derived CDR1 and CDR2 are ENHRY and SYGVKD. After removal of 7 bases from V and 3 bases from J, the junction contained 1 base not matched to a gene. The CDR3 contains 13 residues. CDR3 nucleotides: TGTGCCATCACGGGACAGGGGGACACTGAAGCTTTCTTT. This translates into CAITGQGDTEAFF.

This clonotype was picked up a small number of times. CDR3 in DNA: TGCGCCAGCGGGACAGAACAAGAGACCCAGTACTTC. Amino acid sequence: CASGTEQETQYF. The chain recombines TRBV5-1 with TRBJ2-5, with 7 bases identical to TRBD1. Unmatched junction bases numbered 2, after V lost 7 bases and J lost 2 bases. There are 12 residues in the CDR3. The germline gives CDR1 SGHRS, CDR2 YFSETQ.

The rearrangement joins TRBV20-1 to TRBJ2-7, with 7 positions matching TRBD1. V was clipped by 0 bases and J by 3 bases; unmatched bases: 11. The CDR3 has 16 amino acids. Germline CDR1 reads DFQATT; CDR2 reads SNEGSKA (reference sequence). The CDR3 sequence is CSARDRLRQGVYEQYF. The CDR3 DNA sequence: TGCAGTGCTAGAGACCGACTCCGACAGGGAGTCTACGAGCAGTACTTC.

The rearrangement links TRBV7-4 to TRBJ2-7; 10 bases are a match to TRBD2. Per the germline V gene, CDR1 is SGHVT and CDR2 is SQSDAQ. The J segment lost 1 base and the V segment lost 5 bases, leaving 17 bases of the junction unmatched. This CDR3 region has 19 residues. Written as DNA, the CDR3 is TGTGCCAGCAGCGACGTCCCGGGACTAGCGTCGAGAGGTTCCTACGAGCAGTACTTC. Amino acids: CASSDVPGLASRGSYEQYF.

This clonotype turned up a few times. V usage is TRBV24-1 and J usage is TRBJ2-1; 8 nucleotides match TRBD2. The CDR3 extends over 19 amino acids. The germline V gene has CDR1 KGHDR and CDR2 SFDVKD. Losses at the gene ends were 3 bases for V and 0 bases for J; bases not matched to a gene: 12. The CDR3 sequence is CATSDQKTSAISSYNEQFF. In nucleotides, the CDR3 is TGTGCCACCAGTGATCAAAAGACTAGCGCAATTAGCTCCTACAATGAGCAGTTCTTC.

The V gene is TRBV29-1, the J gene TRBJ2-3, with 15 positions matching TRBD2. V gave up 7 bases and J gave up 3 bases; unmatched junction bases: 8. The CDR3 covers 16 residues. The germline CDR1 and CDR2 sequences are SQVTM and ANQGSEA. CDR3 DNA sequence: TGCAGCGGGCGGACTAGCGGGAGGGTTATGACAGATACGCAGTATTTT. It codes for CSGRTSGRVMTDTQYF.

The rearrangement links TRBV7-2 to TRBJ1-2; unclear D gene. From germline, CDR1 is SGHTA and CDR2 FQGNSA. Trimming removed 4 bases at V and 8 bases at J, with 8 bases between. The CDR3 extends over 11 amino acids. The CDR3 DNA reads TGTGCCAGCAGCTCCGGCGGAGGCTACACCTTC. This codes for CASSSGGGYTF.